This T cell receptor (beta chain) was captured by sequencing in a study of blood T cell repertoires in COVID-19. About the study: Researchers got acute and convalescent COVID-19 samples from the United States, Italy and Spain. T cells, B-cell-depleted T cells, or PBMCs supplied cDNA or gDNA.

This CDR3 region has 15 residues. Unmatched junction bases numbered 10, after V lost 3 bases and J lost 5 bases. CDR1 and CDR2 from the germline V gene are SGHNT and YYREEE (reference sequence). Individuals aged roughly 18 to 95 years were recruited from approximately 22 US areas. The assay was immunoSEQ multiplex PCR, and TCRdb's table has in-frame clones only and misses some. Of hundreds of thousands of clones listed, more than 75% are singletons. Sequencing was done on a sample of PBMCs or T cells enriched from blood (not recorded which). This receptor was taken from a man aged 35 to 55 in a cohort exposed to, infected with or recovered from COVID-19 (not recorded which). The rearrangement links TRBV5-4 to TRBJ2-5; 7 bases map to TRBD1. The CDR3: CASSSTTGVRETQYF. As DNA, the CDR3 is TGTGCCAGCAGCTCTACAACAGGGGTAAGGGAGACCCAGTACTTC.